The rows below give T cell receptor beta chains drawn from one sample of a study of shared clonotypes between healthy human individuals. Profiled with immunoSEQ multiplex PCR; TCRdb holds only in-frame clones, not every one. The table includes fewer than 600,000 clones, 70% to 80% detected once. The sample comprised PBMCs. Every receptor here comes from a woman aged 40 to 50 in good health. Some clones in this sample may be carry-over from other donors' samples. CDR3s include the opening cysteine and the closing phenylalanine or tryptophan. The D gene is left open where the match is weak. Size is stated for part of the rows, as once, few or many counts, or as a class when the clone is expanded.

TRBV28,TRBD2,.,TRBJ2-2,CASSWTSGRGGTGELFF,TGTGCCAGCAGTTGGACTAGCGGGAGAGGAGGGACCGGGGAGCTGTTTTTT
TRBV2,TRBD1,.,TRBJ1-1,CASSLQGGLEAFF,TGTGCCAGCAGCCTACAGGGGGGGCTAGAAGCTTTCTTT
TRBV5-1,.,.,TRBJ1-1,CASSLTGPNTEAFF,TGCGCCAGCAGCCTGACAGGTCCTAACACTGAAGCTTTCTTT
TRBV28,.,.,TRBJ2-7,CASSGPQKTGAYEQYF,TGTGCCAGCAGTGGGCCCCAAAAGACAGGAGCCTACGAGCAGTACTTC
TRBV29-1,TRBD1,.,TRBJ2-7,CSVGTGGVGTLIF,TGCAGCGTAGGGACAGGGGGCGTTGGGACCCTAATCTTC
TRBV5-1,TRBD2,.,TRBJ2-2,CASSAPTAGGNGELFF,TGCGCCAGCAGCGCCCCCACAGCGGGAGGTAACGGGGAGCTGTTTTTT
TRBV7-2,TRBD2,.,TRBJ2-2,CASSSTSGRAAGELFF,TGTGCCAGCAGCTCCACTAGCGGGAGGGCCGCCGGGGAGCTGTTTTTT
TRBV19,TRBD1,.,TRBJ1-1,CASSKNRGNTEAFF,TGTGCCAGTAGTAAAAACAGGGGGAACACTGAAGCTTTCTTT
TRBV5-1,.,.,TRBJ2-6,CASSNNPDSGANVLTF,TGCGCCAGCAGTAACAACCCAGACTCTGGGGCCAACGTCCTGACTTTC
TRBV5-4,.,.,TRBJ1-3,CASSLMGALGNTIYF,TGTGCCAGCAGCTTGATGGGAGCCCTCGGAAACACCATATATTTT
TRBV4-1,TRBD1,.,TRBJ2-5,CASSQVGQVQETQYF,TGCGCCAGCAGCCAAGTGGGACAGGTCCAAGAGACCCAGTACTTC
TRBV11-2,TRBD2,.,TRBJ2-1,CASSLSIVSGSFYNEQFF,TGTGCCAGCAGCTTATCGATAGTTAGCGGGAGTTTTTACAATGAGCAGTTCTTC
TRBV7-7,TRBD1,.,TRBJ2-5,CASSLRSGTGLQTQYF,TGTGCCAGCAGCTTACGGTCGGGGACAGGTTTACAGACCCAGTACTTC
TRBV7-7,TRBD1,.,TRBJ2-5,CASSLAGQGGETQYF,TGTGCCAGCAGCTTAGCTGGACAGGGCGGGGAGACCCAGTACTTC
TRBV19,.,.,TRBJ1-2,CASRRTAQGSGYTF,TGTGCCAGTAGGCGGACAGCCCAAGGGAGTGGCTACACCTTC
TRBV15,TRBD2,.,TRBJ2-7,CATSLLSAGGSYEQYF,TGTGCCACCAGCTTGCTTTCGGCGGGAGGTTCCTACGAGCAGTACTTC
TRBV15,TRBD2,.,TRBJ2-7,CATSRDRLAGGSNEQYF,TGTGCCACCAGCAGAGATCGACTAGCGGGAGGGTCCAACGAGCAGTACTTC
TRBV19,.,.,TRBJ1-1,CATAVSTEAFF,TGTGCCACCGCGGTGAGCACTGAAGCTTTCTTT
TRBV29-1,.,.,TRBJ1-3,CSVGGFGNTIYF,TGCAGCGTCGGGGGTTTTGGAAACACCATATATTTT
TRBV29-1,.,.,TRBJ2-3,CSVVRQTDTQYF,TGCAGCGTTGTCCGCCAGACAGATACGCAGTATTTT
TRBV28,.,.,TRBJ2-7,CAIRSHYEQYF,TGTGCGATCCGGAGCCACTACGAGCAGTACTTC
TRBV2,.,.,TRBJ2-7,CASSEHGILYEQYF,TGTGCCAGCAGTGAACACGGAATCCTCTACGAGCAGTACTTC
TRBV19,TRBD1,.,TRBJ2-1,CASSKDRAAYNEQFF,TGTGCCAGTAGCAAGGACAGGGCTGCCTACAATGAGCAGTTCTTC
TRBV2,.,.,TRBJ2-7,CASSSQGYEQYF,TGTGCCAGCAGTTCCCAGGGTTACGAGCAGTACTTC
TRBV19,TRBD1,.,TRBJ1-1,CASSAGGLGGNTEAFF,TGTGCCAGTAGCGCAGGGGGCCTTGGGGGGAACACTGAAGCTTTCTTT
TRBV6-5,TRBD1,.,TRBJ1-5,CASSQDREQWPQHF,TGTGCCAGCAGCCAAGACAGGGAACAATGGCCCCAGCATTTT
TRBV9,.,few,TRBJ2-5,CASSVQPQETQYF,TGTGCCAGCAGCGTGCAGCCTCAAGAGACCCAGTACTTC
TRBV21-1,.,.,TRBJ1-2,CASSKASGPNGYTF,TGTGCCAGCAGCAAAGCCTCGGGGCCCAATGGCTACACCTTC
TRBV27,.,once,TRBJ1-5,CASSIRQQQPQHF,TGTGCCAGCTCTATCAGACAACAACAGCCCCAGCATTTT
TRBV28,TRBD1,.,TRBJ1-3,CASSSHGTGRNTIYF,TGTGCCAGCAGTTCTCATGGGACAGGAAGAAACACCATATATTTT
TRBV29-1,.,.,TRBJ1-2,CSVEPGSPMYGYTF,TGCAGCGTTGAGCCGGGATCGCCAATGTATGGCTACACCTTC
TRBV4-3,.,.,TRBJ2-7,CASSSAPDLNEQYF,TGCGCCAGCAGCTCGGCCCCGGACCTCAACGAGCAGTACTTC
TRBV6-6,TRBD1,.,TRBJ2-7,CASSWLGTGSYEQYF,TGTGCCAGCAGTTGGCTTGGGACAGGGTCCTACGAGCAGTACTTC
TRBV18,.,once,TRBJ2-7,CASSGREGLYEQYF,TGTGCCAGCTCTGGACGTGAGGGGCTTTACGAGCAGTACTTC
TRBV6-5,.,.,TRBJ2-7,CASSQPGTYEQYF,TGTGCCAGCAGTCAGCCGGGAACGTACGAGCAGTACTTC
TRBV19,TRBD1,.,TRBJ1-4,CASRDRGREEKLFF,TGTGCCAGTAGGGACAGGGGGCGAGAGGAAAAACTGTTTTTT
TRBV29-1,TRBD1,.,TRBJ2-1,CSVAGTGRGGGSYNEQFF,TGCAGCGTTGCTGGGACAGGGAGGGGCGGGGGTTCCTACAATGAGCAGTTCTTC
TRBV9,.,once,TRBJ2-5,CASSVRPLGTQETQYF,TGTGCCAGCAGCGTAAGACCCCTGGGGACCCAAGAGACCCAGTACTTC
TRBV6-1,.,.,TRBJ1-2,CASRETGEGGYTF,TGTGCCAGCAGGGAAACGGGGGAGGGAGGCTACACCTTC
TRBV20-1,.,.,TRBJ2-7,CSRLVLGEQYF,TGCAGCAGACTAGTCTTAGGCGAGCAGTACTTC
TRBV5-6,.,.,TRBJ2-1,CASSWPRRRGLSYNEQFF,TGTGCCAGCAGCTGGCCTCGTAGGCGGGGCCTCTCCTACAATGAGCAGTTCTTC
TRBV5-1,TRBD2,.,TRBJ2-3,CASSLYSGGSTDTQYF,TGCGCCAGCAGCTTGTATTCGGGCGGGAGTACAGATACGCAGTATTTT
TRBV25-1,.,.,TRBJ2-7,CAGYLGARVQGGYEQYF,TGTGCCGGATACCTAGGAGCGCGCGTCCAGGGCGGATACGAGCAGTACTTC
TRBV6-1,.,.,TRBJ2-1,CASSEFRDEQFF,TGTGCCAGCAGTGAATTCAGGGATGAGCAGTTCTTC
TRBV28,.,.,TRBJ2-7,CASSLGGGQYF,TGTGCCAGCAGTTTAGGCGGCGGGCAGTACTTC
TRBV7-3,.,.,TRBJ2-2,CASSSGVRGNTGELFF,TGTGCCAGCAGCTCCGGGGTTCGAGGGAACACCGGGGAGCTGTTTTTT
TRBV18,.,few,TRBJ1-1,CASSTAGLTEAFF,TGTGCCAGCTCCACCGCGGGGTTAACTGAAGCTTTCTTT
TRBV4-1,TRBD2,.,TRBJ2-2,CASSRSLAANTGELFF,TGCGCCAGCAGCCGATCGCTAGCGGCGAACACCGGGGAGCTGTTTTTT
TRBV19,TRBD2,.,TRBJ2-5,CASGTLAGRGETQYF,TGTGCCAGTGGGACCTTAGCGGGAAGGGGTGAGACCCAGTACTTC
TRBV30,.,.,TRBJ1-1,CAWSVSRSTEAFF,TGTGCCTGGAGTGTATCACGGAGCACTGAAGCTTTCTTT
TRBV2,.,.,TRBJ1-5,CASKGEQPQHF,TGTGCCAGCAAGGGAGAACAGCCCCAGCATTTT
TRBV28,.,.,TRBJ2-5,CASSLYSGTGQETQYF,TGTGCCAGCAGTTTATATTCTGGGACGGGTCAAGAGACCCAGTACTTC
TRBV14,.,.,TRBJ2-7,CASSQQGYLYEQYF,TGTGCCAGCAGCCAGCAGGGATATCTTTACGAGCAGTACTTC
TRBV11-2,TRBD1,.,TRBJ2-1,CASSLARGQSRYEQFF,TGTGCCAGCAGCTTAGCGAGGGGACAGTCTCGATATGAGCAGTTCTTC